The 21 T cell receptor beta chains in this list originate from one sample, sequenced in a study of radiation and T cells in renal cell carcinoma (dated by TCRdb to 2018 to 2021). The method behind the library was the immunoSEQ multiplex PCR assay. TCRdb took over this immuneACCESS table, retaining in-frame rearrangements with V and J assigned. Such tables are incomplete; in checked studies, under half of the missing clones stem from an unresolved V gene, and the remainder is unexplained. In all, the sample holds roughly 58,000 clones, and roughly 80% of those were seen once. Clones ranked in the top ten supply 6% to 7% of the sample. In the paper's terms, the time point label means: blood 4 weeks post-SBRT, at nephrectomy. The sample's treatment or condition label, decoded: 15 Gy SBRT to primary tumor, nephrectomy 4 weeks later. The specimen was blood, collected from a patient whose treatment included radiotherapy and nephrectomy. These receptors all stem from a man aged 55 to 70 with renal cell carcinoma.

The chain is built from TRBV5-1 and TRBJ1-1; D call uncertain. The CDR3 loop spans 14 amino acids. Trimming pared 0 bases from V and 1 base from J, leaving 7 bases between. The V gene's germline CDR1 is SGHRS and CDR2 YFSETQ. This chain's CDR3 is CASSLVAGNTEAFF. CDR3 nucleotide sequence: TGCGCCAGCAGCTTGGTGGCCGGGAACACTGAAGCTTTCTTT.

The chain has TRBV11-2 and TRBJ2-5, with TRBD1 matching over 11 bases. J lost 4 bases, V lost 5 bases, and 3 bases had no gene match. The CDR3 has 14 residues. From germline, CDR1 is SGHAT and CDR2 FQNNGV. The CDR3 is CASSAGQGAETQYF. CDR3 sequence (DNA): TGTGCCAGCAGCGCAGGACAGGGGGCAGAGACCCAGTACTTC.

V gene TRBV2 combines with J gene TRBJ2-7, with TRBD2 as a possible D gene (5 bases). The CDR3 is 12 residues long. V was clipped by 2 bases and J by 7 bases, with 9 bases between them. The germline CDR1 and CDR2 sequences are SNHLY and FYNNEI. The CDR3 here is CASSESRREQYV. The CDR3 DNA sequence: TGTGCCAGCAGTGAAAGTAGGAGGGAGCAGTACGTC.

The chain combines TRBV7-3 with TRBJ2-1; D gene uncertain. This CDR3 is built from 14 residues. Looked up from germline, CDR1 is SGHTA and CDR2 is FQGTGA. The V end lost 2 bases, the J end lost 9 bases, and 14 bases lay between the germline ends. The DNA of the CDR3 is TGTGCCAGCAGCTTAGATTCAAGGATGGGTGAGCAGTTCTTC. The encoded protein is CASSLDSRMGEQFF.

The DNA of the CDR3 is TGCGCCAGCAGCCTGGACAGGTCCTATGGCTACACCTTC. It encodes CASSLDRSYGYTF. The chain couples TRBV5-1 to TRBJ1-2; 7 bases are shared with TRBD1. After removal of 4 bases from V and 4 bases from J, the junction contained 4 bases not matched to a gene. The CDR3 consists of 13 residues. Germline V gene lookup returns CDR1 SGHRS and CDR2 YFSETQ.

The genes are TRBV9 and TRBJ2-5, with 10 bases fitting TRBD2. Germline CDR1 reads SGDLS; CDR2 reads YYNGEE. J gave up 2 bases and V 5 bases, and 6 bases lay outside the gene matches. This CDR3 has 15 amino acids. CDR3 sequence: CASSAGLANQETQYF. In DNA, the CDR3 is TGTGCCAGCAGTGCGGGACTAGCGAATCAAGAGACCCAGTACTTC.

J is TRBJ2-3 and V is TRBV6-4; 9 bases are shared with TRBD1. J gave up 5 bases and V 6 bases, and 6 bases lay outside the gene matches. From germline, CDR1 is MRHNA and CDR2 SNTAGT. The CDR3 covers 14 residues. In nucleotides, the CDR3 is TGTGCCAGCAGACAGGGGGCAGTGGGAGATACGCAGTATTTT. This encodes CASRQGAVGDTQYF.

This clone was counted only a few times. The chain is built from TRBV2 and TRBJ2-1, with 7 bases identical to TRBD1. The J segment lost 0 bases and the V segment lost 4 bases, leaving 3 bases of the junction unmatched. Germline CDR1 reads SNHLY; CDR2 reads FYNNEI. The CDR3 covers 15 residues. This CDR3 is CASSATGVSYNEQFF. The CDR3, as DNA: TGTGCCAGCAGTGCTACAGGGGTCTCCTACAATGAGCAGTTCTTC.

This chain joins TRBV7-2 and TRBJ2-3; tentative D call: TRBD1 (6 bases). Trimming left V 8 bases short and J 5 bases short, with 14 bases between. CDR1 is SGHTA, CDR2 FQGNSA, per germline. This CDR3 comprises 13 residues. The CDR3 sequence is CASVPGTLDTQYF. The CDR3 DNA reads TGTGCCAGCGTTCCCGGGACACTAGATACGCAGTATTTT.

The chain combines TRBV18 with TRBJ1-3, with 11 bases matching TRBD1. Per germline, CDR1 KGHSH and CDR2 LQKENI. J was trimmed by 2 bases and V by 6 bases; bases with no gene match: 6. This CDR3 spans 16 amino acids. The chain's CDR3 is CASSSPGQGAGNTIYF. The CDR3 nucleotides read TGTGCCAGCTCTTCACCGGGACAGGGGGCTGGAAACACCATATATTTT.

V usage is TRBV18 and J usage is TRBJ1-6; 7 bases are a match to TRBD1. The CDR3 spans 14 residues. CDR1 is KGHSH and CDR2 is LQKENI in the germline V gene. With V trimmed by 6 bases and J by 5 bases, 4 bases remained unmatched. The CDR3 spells CASSLTGDNSPLHF. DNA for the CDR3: TGTGCCAGCTCCCTAACAGGGGATAATTCACCCCTCCACTTT.

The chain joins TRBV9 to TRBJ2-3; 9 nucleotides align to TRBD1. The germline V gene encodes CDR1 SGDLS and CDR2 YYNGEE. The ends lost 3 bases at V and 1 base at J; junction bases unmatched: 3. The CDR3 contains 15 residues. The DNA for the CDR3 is TGTGCCAGCAGCGGAGGACAGGGGCGCACAGATACGCAGTATTTT. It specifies CASSGGQGRTDTQYF.

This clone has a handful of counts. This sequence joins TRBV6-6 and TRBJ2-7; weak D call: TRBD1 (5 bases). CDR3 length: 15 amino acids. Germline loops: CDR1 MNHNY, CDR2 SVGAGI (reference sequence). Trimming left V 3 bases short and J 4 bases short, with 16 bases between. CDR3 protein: CASSYTGSLPYEQYF. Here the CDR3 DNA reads TGTGCCAGCAGTTATACAGGCAGCCTACCATACGAGCAGTACTTC.

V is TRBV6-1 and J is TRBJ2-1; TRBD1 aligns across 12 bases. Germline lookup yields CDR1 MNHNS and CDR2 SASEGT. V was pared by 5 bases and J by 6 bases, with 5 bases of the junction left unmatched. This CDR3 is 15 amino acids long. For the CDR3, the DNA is TGTGCCAGCAGTCGGGGACAGGGGGCGTTCAATGAGCAGTTCTTC. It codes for CASSRGQGAFNEQFF.

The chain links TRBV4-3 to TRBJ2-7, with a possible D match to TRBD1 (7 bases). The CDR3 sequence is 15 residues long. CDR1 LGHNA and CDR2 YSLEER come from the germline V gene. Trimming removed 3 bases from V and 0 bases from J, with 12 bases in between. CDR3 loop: CASSQGGQSSYEQYF. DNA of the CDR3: TGCGCCAGCAGCCAGGGGGGACAGAGCTCCTACGAGCAGTACTTC.

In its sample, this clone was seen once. For the CDR3, the DNA is TGTGCCAGCAGTCCCGACACAGATACGCAGTATTTT. Amino acid sequence: CASSPDTDTQYF. The chain uses TRBV27 and TRBJ2-3, with unresolved D. CDR3 length: 12 amino acids. The germline V and J ends were trimmed by 5 bases and 2 bases, with 5 bases remaining between them. Germline assignment: CDR1 MNHEY and CDR2 SMNVEV (reference sequence).

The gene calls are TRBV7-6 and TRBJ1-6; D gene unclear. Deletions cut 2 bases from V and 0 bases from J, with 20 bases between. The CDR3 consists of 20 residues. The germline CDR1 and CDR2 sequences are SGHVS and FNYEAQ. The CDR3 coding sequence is TGTGCCAGCAGCTTAAGGTCGGGGAGCAGCAGAGGCTCCTATAATTCACCCCTCCACTTT. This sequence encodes CASSLRSGSSRGSYNSPLHF.

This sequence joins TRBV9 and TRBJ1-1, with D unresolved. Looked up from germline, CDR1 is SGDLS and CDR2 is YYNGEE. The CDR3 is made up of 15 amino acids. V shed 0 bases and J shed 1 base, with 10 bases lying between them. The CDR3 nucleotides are TGTGCCAGCAGCGTAGGCGTGGGAGCGAACACTGAAGCTTTCTTT. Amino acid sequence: CASSVGVGANTEAFF.

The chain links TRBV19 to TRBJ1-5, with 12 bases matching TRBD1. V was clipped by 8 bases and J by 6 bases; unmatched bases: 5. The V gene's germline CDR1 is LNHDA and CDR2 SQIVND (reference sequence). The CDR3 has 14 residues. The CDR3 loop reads CASSGTGGSQPQHF. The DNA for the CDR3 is TGTGCCAGTTCCGGGACAGGGGGCTCTCAGCCCCAGCATTTT.

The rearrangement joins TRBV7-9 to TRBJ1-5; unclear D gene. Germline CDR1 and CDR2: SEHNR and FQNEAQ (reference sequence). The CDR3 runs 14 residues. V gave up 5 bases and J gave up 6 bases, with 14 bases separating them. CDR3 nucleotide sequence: TGTGCCAGCAGCCTAGACCAGGTTGGTCAGCCCCAGCATTTT. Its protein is CASSLDQVGQPQHF.

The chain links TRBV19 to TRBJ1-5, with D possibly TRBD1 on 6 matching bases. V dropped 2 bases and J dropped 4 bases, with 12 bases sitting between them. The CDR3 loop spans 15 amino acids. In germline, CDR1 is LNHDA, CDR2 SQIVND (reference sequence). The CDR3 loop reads CASSISEGENQPQHF. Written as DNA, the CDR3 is TGTGCCAGTAGTATAAGTGAGGGGGAAAATCAGCCCCAGCATTTT.